The 13 T cell receptor beta chains in this list originate from one sample, sequenced in a study of cytomegalovirus exposure and HLA in healthy donors (TCRdb year 2017). The library was made by the immunoSEQ multiplex PCR assay. For the multiplex PCR, a mixture combining 60 forward primers for TCR Vbeta segments and 13 reverse primers for TCR Jbeta segments was used. The table was pulled from immuneACCESS by TCRdb, which kept in-frame rearrangements only. Such tables lose some clones; where checked, under half of the loss comes from unresolved V genes, and the rest has no known cause. The sample includes roughly 200,000 clones, with approximately 82% observed a single time. Clones ranked in the top ten supply about 0.63% of the sample. Specimen: PBMCs. These receptors were taken from a man in his late teens or twenties in good health and CMV-seronegative.

The count of this clone is one. V is TRBV28 and J is TRBJ2-1; the match to TRBD2 covers 9 bases. CDR3 length equals 14 residues. Germline V lookup: CDR1 MDHEN, CDR2 SYDVKM. With 6 bases clipped from V and 14 bases from J, the junction kept 14 bases outside the gene matches. The chain's CDR3 is CASSSGTSSYREFF. In DNA form, the CDR3 reads TGTGCCAGCAGCTCCGGGACTAGCTCATACCGGGAGTTCTTC.

The gene calls are TRBV7-2 and TRBJ2-1; TRBD2 aligns across 10 bases. V lost 5 bases, J lost 2 bases, and 9 bases stayed unmatched. Per germline, CDR1 SGHTA and CDR2 FQGNSA. This CDR3 contains 17 residues. The CDR3 DNA sequence: TGTGCCAGCAGCCCATTTAGCGGGAGGACTACCTACAATGAGCAGTTCTTC. Translating it yields CASSPFSGRTTYNEQFF.

The V and J genes are TRBV9 and TRBJ1-4; D not resolved. CDR1 and CDR2 (germline): SGDLS, YYNGEE. V was clipped by 3 bases and J by 0 bases, with 6 bases between them. The CDR3 length is 14 residues. The CDR3 here is CASSALATNEKLFF. CDR3 DNA: TGTGCCAGCAGCGCTTTAGCAACTAATGAAAAACTGTTTTTT.

V and J are TRBV5-5 and TRBJ2-7, with D tentatively TRBD2 (6 bases). With 0 bases removed from V and 2 bases from J, the gap between germline ends came to 12 bases. The germline CDR1 and CDR2 sequences are SGHKS and YYEKEE (reference sequence). The CDR3 is made up of 15 amino acids. CDR3 protein: CASSLGGTPAYEQYF. Written as DNA, the CDR3 is TGTGCCAGCAGCTTGGGCGGGACTCCCGCCTACGAGCAGTACTTC.

V is TRBV14 and J is TRBJ2-3; TRBD2 matches at 12 bases. V shed 4 bases, J shed 2 bases, and the junction held 7 bases outside the gene matches. The CDR3 covers 17 residues. CDR1 is SGHDN and CDR2 is FVKESK in the germline V gene. The CDR3 DNA sequence: TGTGCCAGCAGCCTCGGACTAGCGGGACCGGTCACAGATACGCAGTATTTT. It is translated as CASSLGLAGPVTDTQYF.

V usage is TRBV27 and J usage is TRBJ2-3; D gene ambiguous. CDR3 length equals 14 residues. The germline V gene has CDR1 MNHEY and CDR2 SMNVEV (reference sequence). V dropped 5 bases and J dropped 1 base, with 10 bases sitting between them. The CDR3 protein is CASSLLVGTDTQYF. For the CDR3, the DNA is TGTGCCAGCAGTCTATTAGTGGGCACAGATACGCAGTATTTT.

In this sample, this clone turned up once. The rearrangement joins TRBV5-1 to TRBJ2-2; possibly TRBD1 for D (6 bases). The CDR3 contains 14 residues. Trimming removed 6 bases from V and 6 bases from J, with 15 bases in between. Germline CDR1 SGHRS, CDR2 YFSETQ. The CDR3: CASIPDRLSGELFF. In nucleotides, the CDR3 is TGCGCCAGCATCCCAGACAGGCTCTCCGGGGAGCTGTTTTTT.

This chain joins TRBV27 and TRBJ1-2; 8 nucleotides align to TRBD1. Germline V gene data show CDR1 as MNHEY and CDR2 as SMNVEV (reference sequence). CDR3 size: 18 residues. After removal of 0 bases from V and 0 bases from J, the junction contained 9 bases not matched to a gene. The CDR3 loop is CASSLSPDRAQTNYGYTF. The CDR3, as DNA: TGTGCCAGCAGTTTATCCCCGGACAGGGCCCAAACTAACTATGGCTACACCTTC.

The chain combines TRBV30 with TRBJ1-5; TRBD1 agrees at 7 bases. The V gene's germline CDR1 is GTSNPN and CDR2 SVGIG (reference sequence). Unmatched junction bases numbered 11, after V lost 0 bases and J lost 6 bases. There are 16 residues in the CDR3. In DNA form, the CDR3 reads TGTGCCTGGAGTGTACGGGGCACAGGGGCGGGTCAGCCCCAGCATTTT. It is translated as CAWSVRGTGAGQPQHF.

This chain connects TRBV2 to TRBJ1-3, with D possibly matching TRBD1 (5 bases). CDR1 is SNHLY, CDR2 FYNNEI, per germline. Trimming took off 1 base at V and 1 base at J, with 8 bases between the two ends. The CDR3 spans 15 residues. The CDR3 reads CASSEVSGSGNTIYF. CDR3 DNA sequence: TGTGCCAGCAGTGAAGTGTCAGGGTCTGGAAACACCATATATTTT.

V gene TRBV5-1 combines with J gene TRBJ1-2; D remains ambiguous. Trimming took 4 bases from V and 4 from J, leaving 14 bases between them. The CDR3 sequence is 14 residues long. CDR1 and CDR2 (germline): SGHRS, YFSETQ. CDR3 nucleotides: TGCGCCAGCAGCCCCGGGGAGGGCGTCTATGGCTACACCTTC. It is translated as CASSPGEGVYGYTF.

The gene calls are TRBV7-8 and TRBJ2-7; 10 positions match TRBD1. The CDR3 has 13 residues. Germline V gene data show CDR1 as SGHVS and CDR2 as FQNEAQ. Trimming at V came to 11 bases and at J to 5 bases, leaving 9 bases not matched to a gene. The CDR3 sequence is CAVGRDRGHEQYF. The CDR3 DNA is TGTGCCGTGGGCCGGGACAGGGGCCACGAGCAGTACTTC.

The V call is TRBV6-5, the J call TRBJ1-1; TRBD1 is a possible D gene (5 bases). V was clipped by 5 bases and J by 0 bases, with 10 bases between them. Germline CDR1 and CDR2: MNHEY and SVGAGI. The CDR3 consists of 14 residues. The CDR3 coding sequence is TGTGCCAGCAGTCCGACAGATTTGAACACTGAAGCTTTCTTT. It encodes CASSPTDLNTEAFF.